The 28 T cell receptor beta chains below come from one sample, sequenced in a study of blood T cell repertoires in COVID-19. TCRdb's copy holds only in-frame clones and misses some; the assay was immunoSEQ multiplex PCR. The sample contains 200,000 to 250,000 clones, roughly 86% of which appear only once. Sequenced: peripheral blood. The receptor set was obtained from a woman aged 45-65 years with active or convalescent COVID-19.

V gene TRBV6-6 combines with J gene TRBJ1-5; 7 bases agree with TRBD1. V dropped 6 bases and J dropped 4; count of bases not matched to a gene: 12. Germline lookup yields CDR1 MNHNY and CDR2 SVGAGI (reference sequence). This CDR3 spans 16 amino acids. The CDR3 sequence: CASRPGNRGGNQPQHF. Written as DNA, the CDR3 is TGTGCCAGCAGGCCGGGGAACAGGGGTGGAAATCAGCCCCAGCATTTT.

This sequence joins TRBV13 and TRBJ2-2; TRBD1 might be the D (5 bases). The ends were cut back, 6 bases at V and 5 bases at J, with 13 bases in the middle. This CDR3 has 14 amino acids. From germline, CDR1 is PRHDT and CDR2 FYEKMQ (reference sequence). CDR3 protein: CASRRQIPTGELFF. As DNA, the CDR3 is TGTGCCAGCAGACGACAGATTCCTACCGGGGAGCTGTTTTTT.

This clone occurred a few times. This chain connects TRBV20-1 to TRBJ1-2; D is perhaps TRBD1 (5 bases). Germline V gene lookup returns CDR1 DFQATT and CDR2 SNEGSKA (reference sequence). V lost 3 bases to trimming and J lost 8 bases, with 13 bases between them. The CDR3 is 12 amino acids. The CDR3 here is CSASGGDGGYTF. The CDR3 DNA follows: TGCAGTGCTAGTGGGGGGGACGGAGGCTACACCTTC.

This clone was seen at least ten times. This rearrangement joins TRBV27 to TRBJ2-7; D possibly corresponds to TRBD1 (5 bases). The CDR3 spans 13 residues. Germline CDR1 reads MNHEY; CDR2 reads SMNVEV (reference sequence). V was shortened by 3 bases and J by 1 base, with 7 bases between the two germline ends. CDR3 loop: CASSFRQSYEQYF. The CDR3 bases are TGTGCCAGCAGTTTCCGACAGTCCTACGAGCAGTACTTC.

CDR3 region: CASSFSGGGEKLFF. CDR3 nucleotide sequence: TGTGCCAGCAGTTTTAGCGGGGGAGGTGAAAAACTGTTTTTT. The rearrangement joins TRBV28 to TRBJ1-4; weak D call: TRBD1 (5 bases). V lost 3 bases, J lost 7 bases, and 12 bases lay in between. Germline CDR1 MDHEN, CDR2 SYDVKM. The CDR3 contains 14 residues.

This clone was recorded once. The rearrangement joins TRBV18 to TRBJ1-4; 8 nucleotides line up with TRBD1. The J segment lost 6 bases and the V segment lost 5 bases, leaving 8 bases of the junction unmatched. CDR3 size: 15 residues. From germline, CDR1 is KGHSH and CDR2 LQKENI. This chain's CDR3 is CASSRDRQPYEKLFF. The CDR3 DNA reads as TGTGCCAGCTCAAGGGACAGGCAACCTTATGAAAAACTGTTTTTT.

The CDR3 region has the DNA TGTGCCAGCAGCTTAGAGGGGACAATTAGCAATCAGCCCCAGCATTTT. It codes for CASSLEGTISNQPQHF. The chain couples TRBV7-9 to TRBJ1-5; D might be TRBD1 (6 bases). CDR1 and CDR2 (germline): SEHNR, FQNEAQ (reference sequence). Trimming left V 1 base short and J 0 bases short, with 10 bases between. The CDR3 covers 16 residues. Complete variable domain (other parts from reference TRBV7-9 and TRBJ1-5): DTGVSQNPRHKITKRGQNVTFRCDPISEHNRLYWYRQTLGQGPEFLTYFQNEAQLEKSRLLSDRFSAERPKGSFSTLEIQRTEQGDSAMYLCASSLEGTISNQPQHFGDGTRLSIL.

This chain uses TRBV27 with TRBJ1-2; D is undetermined. Trimming cost V 8 bases and J 8 bases, with 18 bases left between them. CDR3 length equals 13 residues. Germline V gives CDR1 MNHEY, CDR2 SMNVEV (reference sequence). The CDR3 coding sequence is TGTGCCAGCGCCCAAAGCGGCAGGAAAGGCTACACCTTC. Amino acid sequence: CASAQSGRKGYTF.

V gene TRBV5-1 combines with J gene TRBJ2-2, with D unresolved. The CDR3 is made up of 13 amino acids. CDR1 and CDR2 (germline): SGHRS, YFSETQ. V was clipped by 7 bases and J by 4 bases, with 11 bases between them. CDR3 protein: CASGPRTTGELFF. As DNA, the CDR3 is TGCGCCAGCGGCCCTAGAACCACCGGGGAGCTGTTTTTT.

The gene calls are TRBV6-1 and TRBJ1-4, with D unresolved. Germline loops: CDR1 MNHNS, CDR2 SASEGT. V lost 0 bases and J 2 bases, leaving 7 bases between the germline ends. The CDR3 has 15 amino acids. CDR3 coding DNA: TGTGCCAGCAGTGAAGCCCCGGGGACTAATGAAAAACTGTTTTTT. It encodes CASSEAPGTNEKLFF.

This clone showed up just a few times. V is TRBV10-3 and J is TRBJ2-1; tentatively, D is TRBD1 (5 bases). Trimming took off 0 bases at V and 7 bases at J, with 10 bases between the two ends. Germline CDR1 is ENHRY and CDR2 is SYGVKD. The CDR3 consists of 14 residues. CDR3 in amino acids: CAISESARGNEQFF. Here the CDR3 DNA reads TGTGCCATCAGTGAGTCGGCAAGGGGAAATGAGCAGTTCTTC.

Here the CDR3 reads CASEQAQNTEAFF. The CDR3 DNA reads TGTGCCAGCGAACAGGCCCAGAACACTGAAGCTTTCTTT. The chain combines TRBV10-3 with TRBJ1-1; a possible D gene is TRBD1 (5 bases). Trimming pared 10 bases from V and 1 base from J, leaving 13 bases between. Per the germline V gene, CDR1 is ENHRY and CDR2 is SYGVKD. The CDR3 is 13 amino acids.

The chain has TRBV6-5 and TRBJ1-3, with D unresolved. The length of the CDR3 is 15 residues. Germline V CDR1 and CDR2: MNHEY, SVGAGI. The V and J ends lost 0 bases and 0 bases respectively, with 6 bases between them. The CDR3 region is CASSYSSGSGNTIYF. As DNA, the CDR3 is TGTGCCAGCAGTTACTCGAGCGGCTCTGGAAACACCATATATTTT.

The chain recombines TRBV7-2 with TRBJ2-5, with D perhaps matching TRBD1 (6 bases). The V gene lost 1 base and the J gene lost 1 base, with 7 bases spanning the gap. The CDR3 is made up of 14 amino acids. Germline CDR1 reads SGHTA; CDR2 reads FQGNSA. The CDR3 spells CASSLGQAQETQYF. In DNA, the CDR3 is TGTGCCAGCAGCTTAGGACAGGCCCAAGAGACCCAGTACTTC.

V gene TRBV6-5 combines with J gene TRBJ2-2; tentative D call: TRBD1 (5 bases). CDR1 is MNHEY and CDR2 is SVGAGI in the germline V gene. Between the trimmed V and J ends, which lost 6 bases and 2 bases, there was a span of 13 bases. The CDR3 consists of 15 residues. This CDR3 reads CASSLGHVNTGELFF. The CDR3 DNA follows: TGTGCCAGCAGCCTCGGACACGTTAACACCGGGGAGCTGTTTTTT.

The chain carries TRBV27 and TRBJ2-3, with D possibly being TRBD1 (6 bases). Trimming left V 8 bases short and J 2 bases short, with 14 bases between. The germline CDR1 and CDR2 sequences are MNHEY and SMNVEV (reference sequence). This CDR3 is built from 14 residues. CDR3 loop: CASGGIGNTDTQYF. CDR3 sequence (DNA): TGTGCCAGCGGGGGCATCGGGAACACAGATACGCAGTATTTT.

The chain links TRBV2 to TRBJ1-2, with a possible D match to TRBD1 (5 bases). CDR1 is SNHLY and CDR2 is FYNNEI in the germline V gene. This CDR3 has 14 residues. The V end was cut by 4 bases, the J end by 0 bases, with 9 bases between. In nucleotides, the CDR3 is TGTGCCAGCAGTGGGGGGGGAGCTAACTATGGCTACACCTTC. Amino acids: CASSGGGANYGYTF.

The chain uses TRBV10-1 and TRBJ2-1; 7 nucleotides align to TRBD2. J gave up 4 bases and V 4 bases, and 10 bases lay outside the gene matches. Germline loops: CDR1 WNHNN, CDR2 SYGVQD (reference sequence). This CDR3 comprises 16 residues. CDR3 region: CASSARKTSPYNEQFF. The CDR3, as DNA: TGCGCCAGCAGTGCTAGGAAGACTAGCCCGTACAATGAGCAGTTCTTC.

The J gene is TRBJ2-7, the V gene TRBV29-1, with TRBD2 matching 9 bases. Germline loops: CDR1 SQVTM, CDR2 ANQGSEA. V lost 4 bases to trimming and J lost 3 bases; unmatched junction nucleotides: 7. The CDR3 consists of 14 residues. For the CDR3, the DNA is TGCAGCGTTGTCCTAGCGGGACTTCGCTACGAGCAGTACTTC. As protein: CSVVLAGLRYEQYF.

This clone was seen only once. This chain joins TRBV19 and TRBJ2-2; no clear D. The germline CDR1 and CDR2 sequences are LNHDA and SQIVND (reference sequence). V was shortened by 4 bases and J by 3 bases, with 12 bases between the two germline ends. The length of the CDR3 is 15 residues. In DNA form, the CDR3 reads TGTGCCAGTAGTACGTCTAGTGGGTACACCGGGGAGCTGTTTTTT. Its protein is CASSTSSGYTGELFF. The full variable domain, its missing parts supplied by reference TRBV19 and TRBJ2-2, is DGGITQSPKYLFRKEGQNVTLSCEQNLNHDAMYWYRQDPGQGLRLIYYSQIVNDFQKGDIAEGYSVSREKKESFPLTVTSAQKNPTAFYLCASSTSSGYTGELFFGEGSRLTVL.

This clone was counted once. The chain recombines TRBV28 with TRBJ2-1, with D tentatively TRBD2 (6 bases). Germline lookup yields CDR1 MDHEN and CDR2 SYDVKM. The CDR3 has 15 residues. Trimming pared 4 bases from V and 0 bases from J, leaving 10 bases between. Written as DNA, the CDR3 is TGTGCCAGCAGTTCAAGCGGGCCCTCCTACAATGAGCAGTTCTTC. This encodes CASSSSGPSYNEQFF.

The V call is TRBV5-6, the J call TRBJ1-6, with 9 bases fitting TRBD1. The germline CDR1 and CDR2 sequences are SGHDT and YYEEEE. The J segment lost 7 bases and the V segment lost 2 bases, leaving 4 bases of the junction unmatched. The CDR3 consists of 15 residues. The CDR3 protein is CASSFPGQGNSPLHF. CDR3 sequence (DNA): TGTGCCAGCAGCTTTCCGGGACAGGGCAATTCACCCCTCCACTTT.

The rearrangement joins TRBV11-2 to TRBJ2-7; TRBD2 matches at 8 bases. V dropped 5 bases and J dropped 3; count of bases not matched to a gene: 12. Germline loops: CDR1 SGHAT, CDR2 FQNNGV. CDR3 length: 16 residues. The CDR3 sequence is CASSRRASGPFYEQYF. The CDR3 DNA follows: TGTGCCAGCAGCCGGAGGGCTAGCGGGCCCTTCTACGAGCAGTACTTC.

V gene TRBV2 combines with J gene TRBJ1-6; D ambiguous. CDR3 length equals 14 residues. Germline V lookup: CDR1 SNHLY, CDR2 FYNNEI. Trimming took off 1 base at V and 9 bases at J, with 10 bases between the two ends. CDR3 in amino acids: CASSEGAGISPLHF. The CDR3 DNA reads as TGTGCCAGCAGTGAAGGGGCGGGGATTTCACCCCTCCACTTT.

The chain carries TRBV24-1 and TRBJ2-1, with D possibly being TRBD1 (8 bases). Per the germline V gene, CDR1 is KGHDR and CDR2 is SFDVKD. CDR3 length: 14 residues. Deletions cut 4 bases from V and 8 bases from J, with 14 bases between. CDR3 in DNA: TGTGCCACCAGTGACTGGACAGGGAGGGATGAGCAGTTCTTC. Translated: CATSDWTGRDEQFF.

The CDR3 DNA reads as TGTGCCAGCAGCGTAGGTGGGGCTAGCGGTAATGAGCAGTTCTTC. Its translation is CASSVGGASGNEQFF. This chain connects TRBV9 to TRBJ2-1, with 7 bases lining up with TRBD2. The junction had 7 bases not matched to a gene; V was cut back by 0 bases and J by 7 bases. The CDR3 consists of 15 residues. Germline V gene lookup returns CDR1 SGDLS and CDR2 YYNGEE.

This CDR3 is CASSKSGETGSPLHF. The CDR3 DNA sequence: TGTGCCAGCTCAAAATCGGGAGAGACGGGTTCACCCCTCCACTTT. The genes are TRBV18 and TRBJ1-6, with no clear D. The V gene lost 5 bases and the J gene lost 9 bases, with 17 bases spanning the gap. Germline CDR1 and CDR2: KGHSH and LQKENI. The CDR3 runs to 15 residues.

This clone has a single count. The rearrangement uses TRBV10-3 and TRBJ2-3; TRBD2 might be the D (6 bases). Germline loops: CDR1 ENHRY, CDR2 SYGVKD. Trimming removed 7 bases from V and 6 bases from J, with 14 bases in between. The CDR3 is made up of 13 amino acids. The DNA of the CDR3 is TGTGCCATCAATCATGGACTAACGGATACGCAGTATTTT. It translates to CAINHGLTDTQYF.